Presented here are 14 T cell receptor beta chains from one specimen sequenced in a study of blood T cell repertoires in COVID-19. Using immunoSEQ multiplex PCR, the repertoire was profiled, and TCRdb retains in-frame clones only, with some absent. This sample has over 200,000 clones, with approximately 89% found just once. The sample consisted of PBMCs or T cells enriched from blood (not recorded which). These receptors all come from a woman aged 25-40 years who had been exposed to COVID-19.

This chain uses TRBV2 with TRBJ2-5; tentatively, D is TRBD2 (6 bases). Trimming removed 5 bases from V and 2 bases from J, with 9 bases in between. CDR3 length: 13 residues. CDR1 is SNHLY and CDR2 is FYNNEI in the germline V gene. The CDR3 DNA is TGTGCCAGCAGTAACAGCGGGCAAGAGACCCAGTACTTC. As protein: CASSNSGQETQYF.

The chain carries TRBV5-1 and TRBJ1-1; TRBD1 agrees at 9 bases. This CDR3 is 17 amino acids long. V lost 3 bases, J lost 1 base, and 10 bases stayed unmatched. The germline CDR1 and CDR2 sequences are SGHRS and YFSETQ. In DNA, the CDR3 is TGCGCCAGCAGCTCGTTCCGGGACAGGGCCCCGAACACTGAAGCTTTCTTT. Residues: CASSSFRDRAPNTEAFF. The complete variable domain, with remaining parts taken from reference TRBV5-1 and TRBJ1-1, reads KAGVTQTPRYLIKTRGQQVTLSCSPISGHRSVSWYQQTPGQGLQFLFEYFSETQRNKGNFPGRFSGRQFSNSRSEMNVSTLELGDSALYLCASSSFRDRAPNTEAFFGQGTRLTVV.

The genes are TRBV2 and TRBJ2-7; 8 nucleotides agree with TRBD1. Germline assignment: CDR1 SNHLY and CDR2 FYNNEI. The CDR3 is 12 amino acids. V shed 10 bases, J shed 6 bases, and the junction held 8 bases outside the gene matches. CDR3 sequence: CATRTGPTEQYF. The CDR3 nucleotides are TGTGCCACCAGGACAGGGCCCACCGAGCAGTACTTC.

The chain joins TRBV19 to TRBJ2-3; TRBD1 aligns across 7 bases. V shed 6 bases and J 0 bases; nucleotides not matched to a gene: 6. Per germline, CDR1 LNHDA and CDR2 SQIVND (reference sequence). The CDR3 extends over 15 amino acids. CDR3 loop: CASSLQTGSTDTQYF. The CDR3 DNA reads as TGTGCCAGTAGCCTACAGACAGGGAGCACAGATACGCAGTATTTT.

The chain has TRBV7-6 and TRBJ2-7; possible D gene TRBD1, 6 bases. The germline CDR1 and CDR2 sequences are SGHVS and FNYEAQ. V was shortened by 5 bases and J by 0 bases, with 8 bases between the two germline ends. This CDR3 has 13 amino acids. CDR3 coding DNA: TGTGCCAGCAGCCAGGGACACTCCTACGAGCAGTACTTC. Its translation: CASSQGHSYEQYF.

The rearrangement links TRBV4-2 to TRBJ1-5; perhaps TRBD1 as D (5 bases). CDR3 size: 18 residues. CDR1 LGHNA and CDR2 YNFKEQ come from the germline V gene. Trimming took off 1 base at V and 3 bases at J, with 19 bases between the two ends. In nucleotides, the CDR3 is TGTGCCAGCAGCCAAGGTCTAGTGACAAGGGGCATCAATCAGCCCCAGCATTTT. This translates into CASSQGLVTRGINQPQHF.

V usage is TRBV27 and J usage is TRBJ1-3, with 8 bases that match TRBD1. The CDR3 has 15 residues. Per germline, CDR1 MNHEY and CDR2 SMNVEV (reference sequence). Trimming took 5 bases from V and 1 from J; bases not matched to a gene: 4. CDR3 coding DNA: TGTGCCAGCAGTCGGACAGGGAGTTCTGGAAACACCATATATTTT. Translation gives CASSRTGSSGNTIYF.

The V gene is TRBV21-1, the J gene TRBJ1-1; the D call in the table, TRBD1, was not verified against the DNA. TRBV21-1 is annotated as a pseudogene. The CDR3 has 11 residues. CDR3 nucleotide sequence: TGTGCCAGCAGCCAGTACACTGAAGCTTTCTTT. It codes for CASSQYTEAFF.

Remarks on this clone: A read error may be the cause here, since a much bigger clone is one base away. The rearrangement links TRBV9 to TRBJ2-5, with 7 bases matching TRBD1. This CDR3 spans 14 amino acids. Germline V gene data show CDR1 as SGDLS and CDR2 as YYNGEE. The DNA of the CDR3 is TGTGCCAGCAGCCTAGGGACAGACCAAGAGGCCCAGTACTTC. Amino acids: CASSLGTDQEAQYF.

The J gene is TRBJ2-1, the V gene TRBV20-1; 7 nucleotides match TRBD2. The CDR3 length is 16 residues. V was pared by 3 bases and J by 2 bases, with 10 bases of the junction left unmatched. The germline V gene has CDR1 DFQATT and CDR2 SNEGSKA (reference sequence). CDR3 sequence reads: CSASTGSSGTYNEQFF. CDR3 bases: TGCAGTGCTAGTACGGGCTCTAGCGGAACCTACAATGAGCAGTTCTTC.

This rearrangement joins TRBV10-3 to TRBJ1-1, with TRBD1 as a possible D gene (6 bases). With 8 bases removed from V and 5 bases from J, the gap between germline ends came to 12 bases. The CDR3 covers 12 residues. CDR1 ENHRY and CDR2 SYGVKD come from the germline V gene. CDR3 amino acids: CAISQGRTEAFF. CDR3 coding DNA: TGTGCCATCTCCCAGGGGAGAACTGAAGCTTTCTTT.

CDR3 DNA: TGTGCCAGCAGTTACTCACCAGGGGCCCCGAACTATGGCTACACCTTC. This translates into CASSYSPGAPNYGYTF. The chain joins TRBV6-5 to TRBJ1-2, with D perhaps TRBD1 (6 bases). Deletions cut 0 bases from V and 2 bases from J, with 13 bases between. The CDR3 is 16 residues long. Germline V gives CDR1 MNHEY, CDR2 SVGAGI.

The J gene is TRBJ2-7, the V gene TRBV2; 10 bases map to TRBD2. Germline trimming cut 3 bases from V and 3 bases from J; bases unmatched to any gene: 8. The CDR3 extends over 16 amino acids. Germline V CDR1 and CDR2: SNHLY, FYNNEI. CDR3: CASSDLPGTSDYEQYF. The CDR3 DNA is TGTGCCAGCAGTGATTTGCCCGGGACTAGCGACTACGAGCAGTACTTC.

The chain carries TRBV10-3 and TRBJ1-2; 8 bases agree with TRBD1. This CDR3 comprises 15 residues. Losses at the gene ends were 10 bases for V and 4 bases for J; bases not matched to a gene: 14. Looked up from germline, CDR1 is ENHRY and CDR2 is SYGVKD. This CDR3 is CATARRAGGSYGYTF. In DNA form, the CDR3 reads TGTGCCACCGCCCGGCGGGCAGGGGGCAGCTATGGCTACACCTTC.